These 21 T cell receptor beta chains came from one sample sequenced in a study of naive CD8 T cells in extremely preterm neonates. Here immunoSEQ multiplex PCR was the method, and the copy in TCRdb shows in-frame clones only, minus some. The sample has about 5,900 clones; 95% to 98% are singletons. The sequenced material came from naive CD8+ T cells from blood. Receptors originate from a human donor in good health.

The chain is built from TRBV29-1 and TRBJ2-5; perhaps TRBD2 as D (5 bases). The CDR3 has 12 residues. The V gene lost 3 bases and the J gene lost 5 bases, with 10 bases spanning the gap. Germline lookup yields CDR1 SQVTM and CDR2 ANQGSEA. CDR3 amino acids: CSVDEGPETQYF. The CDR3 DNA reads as TGCAGCGTTGATGAGGGTCCGGAGACCCAGTACTTC.

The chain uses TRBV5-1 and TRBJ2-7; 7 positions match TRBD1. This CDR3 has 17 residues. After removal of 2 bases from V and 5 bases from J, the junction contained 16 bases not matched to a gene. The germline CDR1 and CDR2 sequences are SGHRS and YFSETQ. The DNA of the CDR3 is TGCGCCAGCAGCTTCAACAACCTTAGACAGGGAAGTGACGAGCAGTACTTC. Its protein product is CASSFNNLRQGSDEQYF.

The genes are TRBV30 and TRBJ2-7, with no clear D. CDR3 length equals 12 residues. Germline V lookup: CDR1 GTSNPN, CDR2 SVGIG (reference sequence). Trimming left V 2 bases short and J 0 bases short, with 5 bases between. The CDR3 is CAWSTGSYEQYF. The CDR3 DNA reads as TGTGCCTGGAGTACGGGCTCCTACGAGCAGTACTTC.

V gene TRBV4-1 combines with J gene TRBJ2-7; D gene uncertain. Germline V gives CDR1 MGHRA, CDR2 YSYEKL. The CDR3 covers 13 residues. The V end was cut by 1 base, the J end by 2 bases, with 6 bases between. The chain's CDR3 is CASSQVATYEQYF. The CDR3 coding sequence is TGCGCCAGCAGCCAAGTAGCTACCTACGAGCAGTACTTC.

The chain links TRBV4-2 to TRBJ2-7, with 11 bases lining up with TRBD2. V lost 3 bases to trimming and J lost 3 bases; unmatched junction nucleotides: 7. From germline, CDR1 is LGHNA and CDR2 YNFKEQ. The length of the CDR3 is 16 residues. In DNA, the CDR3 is TGTGCCAGCAGCCAGTCCACTAGCGGGAGTTTCTACGAGCAGTACTTC. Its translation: CASSQSTSGSFYEQYF.

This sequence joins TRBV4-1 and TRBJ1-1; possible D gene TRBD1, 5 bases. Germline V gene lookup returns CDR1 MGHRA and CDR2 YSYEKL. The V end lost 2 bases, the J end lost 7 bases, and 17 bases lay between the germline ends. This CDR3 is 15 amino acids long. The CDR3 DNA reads TGCGCCAGCAGCCAAAGTTTTATCCAGGGCGATGAAGCTTTCTTT. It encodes CASSQSFIQGDEAFF.

CDR3 sequence reads: CASSLVGDGYTF. The CDR3 bases are TGTGCCAGCAGCTTGGTAGGGGATGGCTACACCTTC. The chain is built from TRBV5-4 and TRBJ1-2; possible D gene TRBD1, 5 bases. The germline V gene has CDR1 SGHNT and CDR2 YYREEE (reference sequence). CDR3 length: 12 amino acids. V was shortened by 0 bases and J by 6 bases, with 6 bases between the two germline ends.

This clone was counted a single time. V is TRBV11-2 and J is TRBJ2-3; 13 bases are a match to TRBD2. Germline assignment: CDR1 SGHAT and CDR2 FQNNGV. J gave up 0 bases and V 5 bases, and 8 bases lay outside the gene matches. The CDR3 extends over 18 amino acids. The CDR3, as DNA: TGTGCCAGCAGCCCGGGACTAGCGGGACCTCCTAGCACAGATACGCAGTATTTT. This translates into CASSPGLAGPPSTDTQYF.

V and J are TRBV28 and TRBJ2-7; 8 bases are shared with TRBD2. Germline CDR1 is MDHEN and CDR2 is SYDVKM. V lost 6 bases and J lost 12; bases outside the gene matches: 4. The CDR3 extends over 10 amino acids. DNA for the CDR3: TGTGCCAGCAGGGGACTAGTTCTGTACTTC. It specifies CASRGLVLYF. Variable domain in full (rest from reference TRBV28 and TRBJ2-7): DVKVTQSSRYLVKRTGEKVFLECVQDMDHENMFWYRQDPGLGLRLIYFSYDVKMKEKGDIPEGYSVSREKKERFSLILESASTNQTSMYLCASRGLVLYFGPGTRLTVT.

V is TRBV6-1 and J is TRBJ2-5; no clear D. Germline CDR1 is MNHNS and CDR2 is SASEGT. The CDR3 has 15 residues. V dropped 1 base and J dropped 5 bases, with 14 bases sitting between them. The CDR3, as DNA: TGTGCCAGCAGTGAAGGGTCCAAATTACGGGAGACCCAGTACTTC. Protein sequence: CASSEGSKLRETQYF.

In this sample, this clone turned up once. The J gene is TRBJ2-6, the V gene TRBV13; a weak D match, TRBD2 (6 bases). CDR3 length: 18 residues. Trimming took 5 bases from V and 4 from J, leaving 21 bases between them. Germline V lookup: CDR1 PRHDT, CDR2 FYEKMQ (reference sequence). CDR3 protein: CASSPLGGPNGGANVLTF. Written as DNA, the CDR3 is TGTGCCAGCAGCCCCCTCGGGGGTCCGAACGGGGGGGCCAACGTCCTGACTTTC.

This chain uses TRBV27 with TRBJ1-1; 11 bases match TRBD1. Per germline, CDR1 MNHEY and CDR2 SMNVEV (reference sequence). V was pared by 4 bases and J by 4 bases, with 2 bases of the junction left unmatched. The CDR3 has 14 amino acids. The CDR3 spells CASSSGQGATEAFF. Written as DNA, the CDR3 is TGTGCCAGCAGTTCCGGACAGGGGGCCACTGAAGCTTTCTTT.

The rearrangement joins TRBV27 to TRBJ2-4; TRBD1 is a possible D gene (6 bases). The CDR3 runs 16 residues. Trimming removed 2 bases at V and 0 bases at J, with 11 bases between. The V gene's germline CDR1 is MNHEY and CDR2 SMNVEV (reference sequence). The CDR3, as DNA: TGTGCCAGCAGTTTAACCGGGACACAAGCCAAAAACATTCAGTACTTC. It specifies CASSLTGTQAKNIQYF.

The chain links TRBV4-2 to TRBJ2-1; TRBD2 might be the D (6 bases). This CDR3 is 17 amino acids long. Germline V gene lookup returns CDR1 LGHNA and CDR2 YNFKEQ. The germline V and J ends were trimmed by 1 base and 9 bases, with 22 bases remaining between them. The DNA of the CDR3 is TGTGCCAGCAGCCAAGCCCTATCGGGAGCGGTAGATGGTGAGCAGTTCTTC. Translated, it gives CASSQALSGAVDGEQFF.

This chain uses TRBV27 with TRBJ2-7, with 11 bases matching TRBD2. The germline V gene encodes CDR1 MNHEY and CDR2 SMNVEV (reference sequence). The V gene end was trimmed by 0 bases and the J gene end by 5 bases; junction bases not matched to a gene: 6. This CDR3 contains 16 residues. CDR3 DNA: TGTGCCAGCAGTTTATCGCGACTAGCGGGATGGGACGAGCAGTACTTC. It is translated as CASSLSRLAGWDEQYF.

CDR3 in DNA: TGTGCCAGCAGCTTGGACAGGGCGCACACTGAAGCTTTCTTT. Protein: CASSLDRAHTEAFF. The chain combines TRBV5-4 with TRBJ1-1; D possibly corresponds to TRBD1 (6 bases). The CDR3 runs 14 residues. Looked up from germline, CDR1 is SGHNT and CDR2 is YYREEE (reference sequence). The V and J ends lost 0 bases and 3 bases respectively, with 9 bases between them.

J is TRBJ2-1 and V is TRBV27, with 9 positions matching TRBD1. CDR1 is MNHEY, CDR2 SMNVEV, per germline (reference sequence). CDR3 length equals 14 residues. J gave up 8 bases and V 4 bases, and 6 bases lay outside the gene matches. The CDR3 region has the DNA TGTGCCAGCAGTTCCGGGACAGGGTACGATGAGCAGTTCTTC. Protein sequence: CASSSGTGYDEQFF.

CDR3 nucleotide sequence: TGTGCCAGTAGTGACCCAGCGGAGACCTCCTACGAGCAGTACTTC. It encodes CASSDPAETSYEQYF. This sequence joins TRBV19 and TRBJ2-7, with TRBD2 as a possible D gene (5 bases). In germline, CDR1 is LNHDA, CDR2 SQIVND (reference sequence). V lost 5 bases to trimming and J lost 0 bases, with 14 bases between them. There are 15 residues in the CDR3. The variable domain in full, completed from reference TRBV19 and TRBJ2-7, reads DGGITQSPKYLFRKEGQNVTLSCEQNLNHDAMYWYRQDPGQGLRLIYYSQIVNDFQKGDIAEGYSVSREKKESFPLTVTSAQKNPTAFYLCASSDPAETSYEQYFGPGTRLTVT.

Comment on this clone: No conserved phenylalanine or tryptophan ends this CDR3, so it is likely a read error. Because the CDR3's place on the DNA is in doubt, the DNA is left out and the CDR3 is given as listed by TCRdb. The CDR3: CASSPRGFNIFPT. The chain has TRBV28 and TRBJ2-7; the DNA was not used to check the table's D call, TRBD1. 13 amino acids form the CDR3, both terminal residues included. The germline V gene encodes CDR1 MDHEN and CDR2 SYDVKM.

CDR3 sequence reads: CSVVSSGRAGLEQFF. The CDR3, as DNA: TGCAGCGTTGTGTCCTCCGGGAGGGCCGGACTTGAGCAGTTCTTC. V and J are TRBV29-1 and TRBJ2-1; 8 nucleotides align to TRBD2. Trimming took 4 bases from V and 9 from J; bases not matched to a gene: 14. Germline-derived CDR1 and CDR2 are SQVTM and ANQGSEA. This CDR3 has 15 residues.

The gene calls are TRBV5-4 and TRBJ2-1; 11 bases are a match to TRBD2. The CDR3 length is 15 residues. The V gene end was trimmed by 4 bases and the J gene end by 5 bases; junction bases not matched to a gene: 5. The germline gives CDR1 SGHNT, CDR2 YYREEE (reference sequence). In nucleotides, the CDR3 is TGTGCCAGCAGCCAAGGACTAGCGGGCCACAATGAGCAGTTCTTC. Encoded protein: CASSQGLAGHNEQFF.